Detailed here is one T cell receptor beta chain. Its target is not known. Measured with immunoSEQ multiplex PCR; TCRdb has only the in-frame clones, and not every one. The sample contains 140,000 to 150,000 clones, around four fifths of which appear only once. This sample stems from a study of T cell responses to AZD1222 COVID-19 vaccine. The CDR3 is 17 residues long. From germline, CDR1 is PRHDT and CDR2 FYEKMQ (reference sequence). The trim removed 5 bases at V and 3 bases at J, leaving 10 bases unmatched. General observations from the study: Mapped onto spike, vaccine-associated CD4 TCRs spanned it and were dominant at 160-218 and 743-854. The study sampled repertoires only after the peak T cell response. Possibly, clonal diversity was underestimated; donors were largely white British and included more females.

The receptor comes from an adult in good health. The rearrangement links TRBV13 to TRBJ1-1; TRBD1 agrees at 12 bases. Here the sequenced sample was peripheral blood, taken on day 0 of MenACWY control vaccination. The CDR3 sequence is CASSLIPGQGADTEAFF. CDR3 sequence (DNA): TGTGCCAGCAGCCTGATTCCGGGACAGGGGGCGGACACTGAAGCTTTCTTT.